The TCR beta chain described here comes from a study of post-analysis software for immune sequencing data. Study-wide results and caveats: Patients had higher frequencies than controls of a handful of TRBV segments, including TRBV5-6, TRBV5-1 and TRBV20-1.

Between the trimmed V and J ends, which lost 0 bases and 7 bases, there was a span of 9 bases. Germline V lookup: CDR1 ENHRY, CDR2 SYGVKD. The CDR3 contains 13 residues. Unique molecular identifiers tagged the TCR beta cDNA libraries. TCRdb reanalysed the PCR reads using MiXCR and keeps one entry per CDR3 protein. The table includes a few hundred thousand distinct CDR3 sequences, roughly 38% detected once. About this clonotype itself: Its antigen is as yet unknown.

V and J are TRBV10-3 and TRBJ1-2; D gene uncertain. The material sequenced was blood. This receptor was obtained from a girl aged 2 to 10 with multiple sclerosis. CDR3 nucleotides: TGTGCCATCAGTGAGTCGTTAGGAGGTGGCTACACCTTC. Its protein product is CAISESLGGGYTF.